The rows below give T cell receptor beta chains drawn from one sample of a study of cytomegalovirus exposure and HLA in healthy donors. Using immunoSEQ multiplex PCR, the repertoire was profiled, and TCRdb retains in-frame clones only, with some absent. The table records roughly 120,000 clones, 65% to 80% of them present only once. Input material: PBMCs. These receptors all stem from a human donor in good health. Each CDR3 is given with its conserved first and last residue. The D gene is left open where the match is weak. Expanded clones are given a class, and other clones once, few, many or no size at all.

CDR3 DNA	CDR3 protein	V gene	D gene	J gene	clone size
TGTGCCAGCAGCTACCAGGGCCACGCTTTCTTT	CASSYQGHAFF	TRBV5-4	-	TRBJ1-1	-
TGTGCCAGCTCACCGGGGACAGGGGGGAATAGCAATCAGCCCCAGCATTTT	CASSPGTGGNSNQPQHF	TRBV18	TRBD1	TRBJ1-5	-
TGTGCCAGCAGTTTGGTCCAGGGCGAAAAACTGTTTTTT	CASSLVQGEKLFF	TRBV28	-	TRBJ1-4	-
TGTGCCAGCAGCCCCGGACAGAAGTACGAGCAGTACTTC	CASSPGQKYEQYF	TRBV9	-	TRBJ2-7	once
TGTGCCAGCAGCCCACAAGGGACAGGGGGGGAACCCCTCCACTTT	CASSPQGTGGEPLHF	TRBV7-3	TRBD1	TRBJ1-6	once
TGTGCCAGCAGTTTCCCAAACACTGAAGCTTTCTTT	CASSFPNTEAFF	TRBV28	-	TRBJ1-1	few
TGTGCCAGCAGTCCTGGACTAGCGGGGGCTTTCGAGACCCAGTACTTC	CASSPGLAGAFETQYF	TRBV2	TRBD2	TRBJ2-5	few
TGCGCCAGCAGTGATACTAGCGGGAAAGCGGAGACCCAGTACTTC	CASSDTSGKAETQYF	TRBV10-1	TRBD2	TRBJ2-5	-
TGTGCCACCGGGACAGGGAGCTCTGGGGCCAACGGCCTGACTTTC	CATGTGSSGANGLTF	TRBV6-1	TRBD1	TRBJ2-6	-
TGTGCCAGCAGCTTAGTCGGCGCAGGGGAAGAGACCCAGTACTTC	CASSLVGAGEETQYF	TRBV7-9	-	TRBJ2-5	-
TGTGCCAGCAGCTTTTGGGACAGGGGAGAAGAGACCCAGTACTTC	CASSFWDRGEETQYF	TRBV11-2	TRBD1	TRBJ2-5	-
TGTGCCAGCCGTAATCAAGGGAGTAGCGGGAGGCGTTACAATGAGCAGTTCTTC	CASRNQGSSGRRYNEQFF	TRBV28	TRBD2	TRBJ2-1	-
TGTGCCACCATGGGACAGAGCTCCTACAATGAGCAGTTCTTC	CATMGQSSYNEQFF	TRBV2	TRBD1	TRBJ2-1	-